The rows below give T cell receptor beta chains drawn from one sample of a study of cytomegalovirus exposure and HLA in healthy donors. Generated by immunoSEQ multiplex PCR, the TCRdb table keeps only in-frame clones and is missing some. The data contain about 130,000 clones, approximately 90% of them singletons. What was sequenced was PBMCs. The receptors here all came from a woman aged 25-40 years in good health and CMV-seropositive. CDR3s include the opening cysteine and the closing phenylalanine or tryptophan. The D gene is left open where the match is weak. Some rows have no size entry. The others give once, few or many, or a class for an expanded clone.

D gene: -
V gene: TRBV7-2
clone size: -
J gene: TRBJ1-1
CDR3 protein: CASSLRRGTEAFF
CDR3 DNA: TGTGCCAGCAGCTTACGTAGGGGCACTGAAGCTTTCTTT

D gene: TRBD1
V gene: TRBV29-1
clone size: -
J gene: TRBJ2-7
CDR3 protein: CSVKTGTSYEQYF
CDR3 DNA: TGCAGCGTCAAGACAGGGACGTCCTACGAGCAGTACTTC

D gene: -
V gene: TRBV5-1
clone size: -
J gene: TRBJ1-1
CDR3 protein: CASSLLVGLKDEAFF
CDR3 DNA: TGCGCCAGCAGCTTGTTAGTCGGGTTGAAGGATGAAGCTTTCTTT

D gene: TRBD2
V gene: TRBV27
clone size: -
J gene: TRBJ2-1
CDR3 protein: CASSFVLVAGGPNEQFF
CDR3 DNA: TGTGCCAGCAGTTTCGTTCTGGTAGCGGGGGGGCCCAATGAGCAGTTCTTC

D gene: -
V gene: TRBV11-2
clone size: once
J gene: TRBJ2-5
CDR3 protein: CASSLDHRGAGETQYF
CDR3 DNA: TGTGCCAGCAGCTTAGATCACCGGGGGGCAGGAGAGACCCAGTACTTC

D gene: -
V gene: TRBV7-2
clone size: once
J gene: TRBJ2-5
CDR3 protein: CASSLILRRETQYF
CDR3 DNA: TGTGCCAGCAGCTTAATACTCAGGAGGGAGACCCAGTACTTC

D gene: TRBD2
V gene: TRBV18
clone size: -
J gene: TRBJ2-3
CDR3 protein: CASSPAAGVSTDTQYF
CDR3 DNA: TGTGCCAGCTCACCGGCTGCGGGAGTCAGCACAGATACGCAGTATTTT

D gene: -
V gene: TRBV6-5
clone size: -
J gene: TRBJ1-3
CDR3 protein: CASTRGGSGNTIYF
CDR3 DNA: TGTGCCAGCACGAGGGGAGGGTCTGGAAACACCATATATTTT

D gene: TRBD2
V gene: TRBV5-6
clone size: -
J gene: TRBJ2-3
CDR3 protein: CASSQVGGGTQYF
CDR3 DNA: TGTGCCAGCAGTCAGGTCGGGGGGGGTACGCAGTATTTT

D gene: TRBD2
V gene: TRBV11-2
clone size: -
J gene: TRBJ2-5
CDR3 protein: CASSVRGDETQYF
CDR3 DNA: TGTGCCAGCAGCGTCCGGGGGGATGAGACCCAGTACTTC

D gene: TRBD1
V gene: TRBV7-2
clone size: -
J gene: TRBJ1-1
CDR3 protein: CASSPRQGGTEAFF
CDR3 DNA: TGTGCCAGCAGCCCCCGACAGGGAGGCACTGAAGCTTTCTTT

D gene: -
V gene: TRBV12-1
clone size: -
J gene: TRBJ2-3
CDR3 protein: CASSFQRGTQTDTQYF
CDR3 DNA: TGTGCCAGCAGCTTTCAAAGGGGGACACAGACAGATACGCAGTATTTT

D gene: TRBD1
V gene: TRBV5-1
clone size: -
J gene: TRBJ1-4
CDR3 protein: CASSPTYGTGTEKLFF
CDR3 DNA: TGCGCCAGCAGCCCGACATACGGGACAGGGACTGAAAAACTGTTTTTT

D gene: -
V gene: TRBV28
clone size: -
J gene: TRBJ2-5
CDR3 protein: CASSFYPGETQYF
CDR3 DNA: TGTGCCAGCAGTTTTTATCCGGGAGAGACCCAGTACTTC

D gene: TRBD2
V gene: TRBV5-1
clone size: -
J gene: TRBJ2-1
CDR3 protein: CASSTTILAGPTALNEQFF
CDR3 DNA: TGCGCCAGCAGTACTACCATCTTAGCGGGGCCAACCGCACTTAATGAGCAGTTCTTC

D gene: -
V gene: TRBV5-4
clone size: -
J gene: TRBJ2-4
CDR3 protein: CASSPEGGSAKNIQYF
CDR3 DNA: TGTGCCAGCAGCCCCGAAGGCGGGTCGGCCAAAAACATTCAGTACTTC

D gene: TRBD1
V gene: TRBV29-1
clone size: -
J gene: TRBJ1-2
CDR3 protein: CSAGTGGGLRYGYTF
CDR3 DNA: TGCAGCGCGGGGACAGGGGGCGGCCTACGCTATGGCTACACCTTC

D gene: TRBD2
V gene: TRBV27
clone size: -
J gene: TRBJ2-1
CDR3 protein: CASSLLTSGYNEQFF
CDR3 DNA: TGTGCCAGCAGTTTATTAACTAGCGGCTACAATGAGCAGTTCTTC

D gene: -
V gene: TRBV2
clone size: -
J gene: TRBJ2-7
CDR3 protein: CASSTTGPPNF
CDR3 DNA: TGTGCCAGCAGTACTACAGGGCCCCCGAACTTC

D gene: TRBD1
V gene: TRBV6-5
clone size: -
J gene: TRBJ2-1
CDR3 protein: CASSYDRGETNEQFF
CDR3 DNA: TGTGCCAGCAGTTACGACAGGGGAGAGACCAATGAGCAGTTCTTC

D gene: TRBD2
V gene: TRBV9
clone size: -
J gene: TRBJ2-7
CDR3 protein: CASSREVSGNEQYF
CDR3 DNA: TGTGCCAGCAGCAGAGAGGTTAGCGGGAACGAGCAGTACTTC

D gene: -
V gene: TRBV4-2
clone size: -
J gene: TRBJ1-3
CDR3 protein: CASSQDSYSGNTIYF
CDR3 DNA: TGTGCCAGCAGCCAGGACAGCTACTCTGGAAACACCATATATTTT

D gene: -
V gene: TRBV5-1
clone size: -
J gene: TRBJ2-1
CDR3 protein: CASSGSDGSNEQFF
CDR3 DNA: TGCGCCAGCAGTGGCTCGGACGGGAGCAATGAGCAGTTCTTC

D gene: -
V gene: TRBV6-5
clone size: -
J gene: TRBJ1-2
CDR3 protein: CASSYSRRGNYGYTF
CDR3 DNA: TGTGCCAGCAGTTACTCGAGGCGGGGAAACTATGGCTACACCTTC